Presented here are 16 T cell receptor beta chains from one specimen sequenced in a study of patients with pleural tuberculosis. MiXCR, applied by TCRdb to the reads, yields one record per CDR3 protein. The table records tens of thousands of distinct CDR3 sequences, 6% to 9.5% of them present only once. These receptors all come from a human donor with pleural tuberculosis.

With regard to this clonotype: Its ends do not fully match the called genes, so a read error is possible. This chain links TRBV11-2 with TRBJ1-1; the D gene is possibly TRBD1 (5 bases). In germline, CDR1 is SGHAT, CDR2 FQNNGV. This CDR3 is built from 12 residues. CDR3 residues: CASSLEGTEASF. CDR3 DNA sequence: TGTGCCAGCAGCCTCGAGGGGACTGAAGCTTCCTTT. Full variable domain (rest looked up from reference TRBV11-2 and TRBJ1-1): EAGVAQSPRYKIIEKRQSVAFWCNPISGHATLYWYQQILGQGPKLLIQFQNNGVVDDSQLPKDRFSAERLKGVDSTLKIQPAKLEDSAVYLCASSLEGTEASFGQGTRLTVV.

This clonotype was detected many times. V usage is TRBV27 and J usage is TRBJ1-2; tentative D call: TRBD1 (6 bases). Germline V CDR1 and CDR2: MNHEY, SMNVEV (reference sequence). Trimming took off 9 bases at V and 6 bases at J, with 14 bases between the two ends. CDR3 length: 12 amino acids. The DNA of the CDR3 is TGTGCCAGTAAGACAGGTGACAATGGCTACACCTTC. Amino acids: CASKTGDNGYTF.

This clonotype was detected ten times or more. This chain connects TRBV2 to TRBJ1-2; D is unresolved. Germline V gives CDR1 SNHLY, CDR2 FYNNEI. The CDR3 has 15 amino acids. With 3 bases removed from V and 3 bases from J, the gap between germline ends came to 14 bases. The DNA of the CDR3 is TGTGCCAGCAGTGAGCTAGCGGGCGGCTACTATGGCTACACCTTC. Translated: CASSELAGGYYGYTF.

This clonotype was seen a handful of times. A clone one base away is much larger, so this may be a read error. The rearrangement links TRBV15 to TRBJ2-5; 8 nucleotides agree with TRBD2. This CDR3 is 13 amino acids long. The germline V gene encodes CDR1 LNHNV and CDR2 YYDKDF (reference sequence). The chain's CDR3 is CAASNSGKSAQYF. The CDR3 nucleotides read TGTGCCGCCAGCAATAGCGGGAAATCGGCCCAGTACTTC.

J is TRBJ2-4 and V is TRBV19; D is uncertain. CDR3 length: 15 amino acids. Germline V gives CDR1 LNHDA, CDR2 SQIVND (reference sequence). Trimming shortened V by 3 bases and J by 1 base, and 10 bases separated the two germline ends. CDR3 loop: CASSMWGSAKNIQYF. CDR3 sequence (DNA): TGTGCCAGTAGTATGTGGGGATCTGCCAAAAACATTCAGTACTTC.

This clonotype has ten or more counts. The V gene is TRBV29-1, the J gene TRBJ2-3; D might be TRBD2 (6 bases). The CDR3 has 13 amino acids. The V end was cut by 3 bases, the J end by 6 bases, with 13 bases between. Germline-derived CDR1 and CDR2 are SQVTM and ANQGSEA. The CDR3, as DNA: TGCAGCGTTGATTCGGGAGTCGAGGATACGCAGTATTTT. It specifies CSVDSGVEDTQYF.

This clonotype was found many times. This chain connects TRBV11-2 to TRBJ2-3; no definite D call. The V end lost 7 bases, the J end lost 2 bases, and 10 bases lay between the germline ends. Germline CDR1 reads SGHAT; CDR2 reads FQNNGV. The CDR3 is 13 amino acids. In DNA, the CDR3 is TGTGCCAGCATGCCGCGTTACACAGATACGCAGTATTTT. Protein product: CASMPRYTDTQYF.

This clonotype was found many times. V is TRBV20-1 and J is TRBJ2-3; D gene ambiguous. V was cut by 5 bases and J by 1 base, with 19 bases left in between. Germline assignment: CDR1 DFQATT and CDR2 SNEGSKA (reference sequence). The CDR3 is made up of 16 amino acids. The CDR3 protein is CSAENPGSRGTDTQYF. The CDR3 DNA follows: TGCAGTGCTGAAAACCCCGGCTCTAGGGGCACAGATACGCAGTATTTT.

This clonotype has only a few counts. This sequence joins TRBV29-1 and TRBJ1-1; D unclear. Trimming left V 7 bases short and J 2 bases short, with 8 bases between. The CDR3 totals 11 residues. The germline CDR1 and CDR2 sequences are SQVTM and ANQGSEA. Written as DNA, the CDR3 is TGCAGCGCTGGGAAAAACACTGAAGCTTTCTTT. Its protein product is CSAGKNTEAFF.

This clonotype was seen repeatedly, ten times or more. The chain couples TRBV6-2 or TRBV6-3 to TRBJ2-3, with 8 bases matching TRBD2. Germline lookup yields CDR1 MNHEY and CDR2 SVGEGT. The V and J ends lost 2 bases and 5 bases, in that order; junction bases with no gene match: 6. The CDR3 contains 15 residues. Here the CDR3 DNA reads TGTGCCAGCAGTTACCGGCGGCTAGCGGGAGATACGCAGTATTTT. Translation gives CASSYRRLAGDTQYF.

The sample holds many counts of this clonotype. J is TRBJ2-1 and V is TRBV11-2; either TRBD1 or TRBD2 may fit D (5 bases each). Germline lookup yields CDR1 SGHAT and CDR2 FQNNGV. This CDR3 spans 15 amino acids. V lost 4 bases and J 7 bases, leaving 17 bases between the germline ends. DNA of the CDR3: TGTGCCAGCAGCTCCCGGGACCCAGGCTATAATGAGCAGTTCTTC. As protein: CASSSRDPGYNEQFF.

This clonotype was observed at least ten times. This chain links TRBV2 with TRBJ2-1; D may match TRBD1 or TRBD2 (5 bases each). The germline V and J ends were trimmed by 6 bases and 9 bases, with 21 bases remaining between them. The CDR3 length is 15 residues. Germline CDR1 is SNHLY and CDR2 is FYNNEI. The CDR3 sequence is CASRRDHQALGEQFF. The CDR3 DNA reads as TGTGCCAGCAGAAGGGACCATCAAGCCCTCGGTGAGCAGTTCTTC.

This clonotype came up many times. The V and J genes are TRBV7-8 and TRBJ1-5; D is undetermined. Per germline, CDR1 SGHVS and CDR2 FQNEAQ. This CDR3 region has 12 residues. Between the trimmed V and J ends, which lost 1 base and 11 bases, there was a span of 9 bases. CDR3: CASSLELQAQHF. The CDR3 region has the DNA TGTGCCAGCAGCTTAGAACTTCAAGCCCAGCATTTT.

This clonotype was counted at least ten times. The CDR3: CSVEAAGVTTGELFF. Here the CDR3 DNA reads TGCAGCGTTGAAGCCGCCGGGGTTACCACCGGGGAGCTGTTTTTT. The gene calls are TRBV29-1 and TRBJ2-2; D possibly corresponds to TRBD2 (5 bases). The CDR3 spans 15 residues. In germline, CDR1 is SQVTM, CDR2 ANQGSEA. V was cut by 1 base and J by 4 bases, with 13 bases left in between.

This clonotype appeared a few times. Given a much more abundant clone one base away, this may be a read error. This chain uses TRBV11-2 with TRBJ1-2, with 7 bases fitting TRBD1. Germline V gene lookup returns CDR1 SGHAT and CDR2 FQNNGV. The CDR3 is 13 amino acids. The CDR3 sequence is CTSSSQGRYGYTF. Written as DNA, the CDR3 is TGTACCAGCAGTTCACAGGGGCGCTATGGCTACACCTTC.

This clonotype came up many times. J is TRBJ2-3 and V is TRBV11-2; D is undetermined. Germline V gene lookup returns CDR1 SGHAT and CDR2 FQNNGV. The CDR3 totals 15 residues. V was cut by 1 base and J by 0 bases, with 8 bases left in between. CDR3: CASSLVEASTDTQYF. The CDR3 bases are TGTGCCAGCAGCTTAGTCGAGGCTAGCACAGATACGCAGTATTTT.